The table lists the clone carrying this TCR beta chain with a few counts. Its matching antigen is unknown. V shed 5 bases, J shed 3 bases, and the junction held 6 bases outside the gene matches. The CDR3 is 15 residues long. Each CDR3 protein is one row after TCRdb ran MiXCR on the 5' RACE reads. The sample shows some 560,000 distinct CDR3 sequences, approximately 21% of them seen only once. The data stem from a study of T cells after yellow fever vaccination. Whole-study findings and limits: Boosting was followed by the reappearance of most primary-vaccination clones (less than 98% CD4, about 89% CD8). There was a small share of clonotypes that showed up in both the CD4 and CD8 compartments. The study found a weaker secondary response that peaked faster, day 5 versus 15.

The J gene is TRBJ2-2, the V gene TRBV12-3 or TRBV12-4; 7 positions match TRBD1. The sample consisted of PBMCs, taken 15 days after the yellow fever booster vaccination. The sequence came from a man aged 30 to 45 who received the YFV17D yellow fever vaccine. The CDR3 is CASSNRGIDTGELFF. The DNA of the CDR3 is TGTGCCAGCAGTAACAGGGGAATTGACACCGGGGAGCTGTTTTTT.